Here is one T cell receptor beta chain with its context. This clone's antigen is unknown. No much larger clone exists at a distance of one base, and base qualities are not known. For the CD8 naive samples, CD45RO-negative cells were positively selected for CCR7, yielding a CD45RA+CCR7+ population from which TemRA cells were excluded. Donors were healthy HIV-negative adults with no recently reported acute infections or vaccinations. Only Caucasian adults living in Nashville, Tennessee, USA were represented among the donors. Blood was collected by leukapheresis, and PBMCs were isolated by Ficoll-Histopaque density gradient centrifugation and then cryopreserved in liquid nitrogen vapor phase. Analytical flow cytometry was used to check the purity and quantity of every magnetically sorted T cell population. From each sorted fraction, genomic DNA was isolated and quantified by UV absorbance on a Nanodrop 2000c.

The data stem from a study of shared clonotypes between healthy human individuals (dated by TCRdb to about 2020). Regarding the research as a whole: The cohort comprised a couple of women and a few men aged 18 to 49 years. For each donor, CD4 naive and CD4 memory were each given three plates, CD8 naive was given two plates, and CD8 memory was given one plate. The study deeply sequenced blood TCR repertoires of about five healthy adults to estimate repertoire size and the extent of clonotype sharing between individuals. Libraries were prepared and TCR repertoires were sequenced by different laboratories using diverse techniques, in order to increase sequencing depth and limit assay-specific biases. Per donor, leukapheresis produced somewhere between about 0.94 and 9.5 billion PBMCs.

Using the deep immunoSEQ assay, multiplex PCR amplified TCR CDR3 regions from genomic DNA. For each cell subset, the extracted genomic DNA was distributed evenly across all wells of several immunoSEQ 96-well plates, and each plate served as one replicate. For sorted subsets, 200 to 250 ng of genomic DNA, equivalent to 25,000 to 35,000 T cell genomes, went into each replicate PCR. Purified libraries were measured with a Qubit 3.0 fluorometer, size-checked on a Bioanalyzer 2100, and measured again with the KAPA Library Quantification kit. Every immunoSEQ 96-well plate was sequenced on a separate single-read 150-cycle Illumina NextSeq 550 flow cell. The authors' pipeline ran thus. Because the immunoSEQ output included only junctional sequences and no quality scores, the filtering could not be the same as the filtering used for full-length reads. Sequences were annotated with PyIR, a Python wrapper for IgBLAST v1.9, using IMGT germline references to assign V/J genes and CDR3. Any read was removed if the V/J assignment was weak (E-value above 1e-6), the CDR3 was missing, or the read contained stop codons, out-of-frame junctions, or ambiguous translated residues. V3J clonotypes were defined as sequences sharing the same inferred V gene, J gene, and CDR3 amino acid sequence. Percentage overlap between repertoires was calculated by dividing the number of shared unique clonotypes by the size of the smaller repertoire. Richness of each repertoire was evaluated using RTK rarefaction, the Chao1 estimator, and Recon v2.1 estimates of unobserved clonotypes. OLGA was used to compute generation probabilities for all TCRbeta clonotypes that the gDNA method yielded from several donors. TCRdb mirrors the immuneACCESS table, restricted to in-frame sequences. Some clones are absent from its copies; in checked studies, under half trace to an unresolved V gene, and the reason for the others is unknown. Clone size and V and J calls were adopted from that table, with D and trimming inferred from the DNA. The table for this sample lists about 2 million clones; approximately 95% of them were counted only once. Roughly 1.1% of the sample lies in the top ten.

General findings and caveats noted by the study authors: Rarefaction of sorted-subset datasets indicated incomplete sequencing despite the large sequencing depth. Only blood was sampled, and tissue TCR repertoires likely differ from those in blood. Clonotypes shared by all four sorted-subset donors showed higher generation probabilities than non-shared clonotypes. Pairwise subsampling indicated that sequencing depth was expected to affect the degree of clonotype sharing among donors. Estimated clonotype richness was generally larger for naive than for memory subsets. About 5% of naive CD4, around 3.6% of naive CD8, approximately 2% of memory CD4, and 0.4% of memory CD8 clonotypes were shared across several donors. The small number of donors limited the genetic and exposure-history diversity represented.

This TCR derives from a man aged 18-30 years in good health. The material sequenced was naive CD8+ T cells sorted from blood. Per the publication, the cell subset or site label means: CD45RA+CCR7+.

CDR3 reads: CASSLDMEMQFF. DNA sequence: TGTGCCAGCAGCTTAGACATGGAAATGCAGTTCTTC. The sequence links TRBV5-8 to TRBJ2-1, with the D gene call left open. The CDR3 has 12 amino acids, counting the end cysteine and phenylalanine. CDR3 DNA is the only sequence kept; it has 36 bases, read in frame from the first base. Per the germline V gene, SGHTS is the CDR1 and YDEGEE is the CDR2. Relative to germline, V is 2 bases shorter and J is 12 bases shorter, with 12 bases between their ends.